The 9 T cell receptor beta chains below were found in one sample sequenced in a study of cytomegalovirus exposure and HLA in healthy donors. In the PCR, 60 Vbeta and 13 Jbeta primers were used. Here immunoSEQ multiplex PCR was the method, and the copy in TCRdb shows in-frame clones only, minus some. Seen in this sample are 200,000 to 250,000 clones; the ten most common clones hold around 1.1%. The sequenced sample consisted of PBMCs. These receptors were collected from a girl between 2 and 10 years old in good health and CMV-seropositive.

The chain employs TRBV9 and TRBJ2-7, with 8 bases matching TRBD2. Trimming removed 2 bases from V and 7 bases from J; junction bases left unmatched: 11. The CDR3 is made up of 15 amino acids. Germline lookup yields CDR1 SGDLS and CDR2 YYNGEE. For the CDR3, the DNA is TGTGCCAGCAGCGTGGCGGGGACACGGGAGGGGGAGCAGTACTTC. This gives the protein CASSVAGTREGEQYF.

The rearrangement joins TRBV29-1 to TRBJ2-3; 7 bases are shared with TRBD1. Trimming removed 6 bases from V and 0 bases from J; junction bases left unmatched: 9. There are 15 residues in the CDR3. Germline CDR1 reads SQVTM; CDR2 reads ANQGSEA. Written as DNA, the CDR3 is TGCAGCGTACTTGACAGGGCGCGAAGCACAGATACGCAGTATTTT. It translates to CSVLDRARSTDTQYF.

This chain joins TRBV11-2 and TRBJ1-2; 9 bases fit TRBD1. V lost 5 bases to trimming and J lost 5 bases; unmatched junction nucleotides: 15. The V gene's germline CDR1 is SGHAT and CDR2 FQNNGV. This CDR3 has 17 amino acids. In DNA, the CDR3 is TGTGCCAGCAGCCTGCCGGGACAGGGAGTAGCGTTTTATGGCTACACCTTC. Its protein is CASSLPGQGVAFYGYTF.

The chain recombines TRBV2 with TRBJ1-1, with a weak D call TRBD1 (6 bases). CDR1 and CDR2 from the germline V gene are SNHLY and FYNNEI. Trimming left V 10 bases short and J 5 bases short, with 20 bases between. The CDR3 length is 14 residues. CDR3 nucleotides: TGTGCCATAACCACCCGGGGGGCCCTAACTGAAGCTTTCTTT. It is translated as CAITTRGALTEAFF. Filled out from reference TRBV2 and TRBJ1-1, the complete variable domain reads EPEVTQTPSHQVTQMGQEVILRCVPISNHLYFYWYRQILGQKVEFLVSFYNNEISEKSEIFDDQFSVERPDGSNFTLKIRSTKLEDSAMYFCAITTRGALTEAFFGQGTRLTVV.

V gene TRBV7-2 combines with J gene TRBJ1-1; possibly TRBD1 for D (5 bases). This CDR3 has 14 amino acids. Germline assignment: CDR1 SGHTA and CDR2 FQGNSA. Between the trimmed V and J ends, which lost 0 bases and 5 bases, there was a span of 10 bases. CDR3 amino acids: CASSLASGGTEAFF. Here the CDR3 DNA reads TGTGCCAGCAGCTTAGCATCCGGGGGGACTGAAGCTTTCTTT. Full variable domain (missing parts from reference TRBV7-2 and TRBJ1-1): GAGVSQSPSNKVTEKGKDVELRCDPISGHTALYWYRQSLGQGLEFLIYFQGNSAPDKSGLPSDRFSAERTGGSVSTLTIQRTQQEDSAVYLCASSLASGGTEAFFGQGTRLTVV.

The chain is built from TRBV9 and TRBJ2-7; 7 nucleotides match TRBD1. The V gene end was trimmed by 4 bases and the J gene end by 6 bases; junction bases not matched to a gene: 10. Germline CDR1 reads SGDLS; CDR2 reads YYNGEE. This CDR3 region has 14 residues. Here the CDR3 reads CASSPRTGLGEQYF. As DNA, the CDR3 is TGTGCCAGCAGCCCCCGGACAGGTTTGGGCGAGCAGTACTTC.

The CDR3 spells CSVVPSGTYEQYF. The DNA of the CDR3 is TGCAGCGTTGTGCCTAGCGGAACCTACGAGCAGTACTTC. The J gene is TRBJ2-7, the V gene TRBV29-1; 7 bases match TRBD2. CDR3 length equals 13 residues. Germline lookup yields CDR1 SQVTM and CDR2 ANQGSEA. Unmatched junction bases numbered 5, after V lost 4 bases and J lost 2 bases.

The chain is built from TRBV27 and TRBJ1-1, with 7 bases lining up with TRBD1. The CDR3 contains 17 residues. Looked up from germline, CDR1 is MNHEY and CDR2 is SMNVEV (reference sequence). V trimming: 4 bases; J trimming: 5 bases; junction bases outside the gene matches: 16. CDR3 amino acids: CASSSDLGTAYGTEAFF. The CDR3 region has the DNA TGTGCCAGCAGTTCTGACCTCGGGACAGCCTATGGGACTGAAGCTTTCTTT.

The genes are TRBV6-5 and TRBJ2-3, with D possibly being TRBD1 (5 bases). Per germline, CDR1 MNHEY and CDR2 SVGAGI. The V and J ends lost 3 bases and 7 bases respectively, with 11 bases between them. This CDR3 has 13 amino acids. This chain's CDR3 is CASSYQQGNTQYF. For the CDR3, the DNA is TGTGCCAGCAGTTATCAGCAGGGAAATACGCAGTATTTT.